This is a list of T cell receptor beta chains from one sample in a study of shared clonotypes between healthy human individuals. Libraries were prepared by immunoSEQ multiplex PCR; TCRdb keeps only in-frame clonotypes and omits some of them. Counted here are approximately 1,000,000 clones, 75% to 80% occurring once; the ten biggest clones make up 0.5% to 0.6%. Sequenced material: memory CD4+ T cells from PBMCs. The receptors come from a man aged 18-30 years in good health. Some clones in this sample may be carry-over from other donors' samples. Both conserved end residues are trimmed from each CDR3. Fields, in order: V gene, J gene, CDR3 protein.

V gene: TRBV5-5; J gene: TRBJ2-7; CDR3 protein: ASSGWRSSYEQY
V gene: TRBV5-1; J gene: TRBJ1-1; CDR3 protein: ASSPAGAQNTAF
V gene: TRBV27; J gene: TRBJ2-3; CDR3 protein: ASSLESPTGTPNPY
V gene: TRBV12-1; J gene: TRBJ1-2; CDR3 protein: ASSFGQTNGYT
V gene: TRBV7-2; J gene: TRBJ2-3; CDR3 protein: ASSLAAGGTDTQY
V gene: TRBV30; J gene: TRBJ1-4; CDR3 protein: AWSRGRESNEKLF
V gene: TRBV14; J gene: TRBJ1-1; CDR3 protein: ASSQGLWGERSEAF
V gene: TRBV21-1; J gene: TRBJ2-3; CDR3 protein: ASSKALAAGTCTDTQY
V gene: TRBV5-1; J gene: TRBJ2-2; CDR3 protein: ASSSPSFGANTGELF
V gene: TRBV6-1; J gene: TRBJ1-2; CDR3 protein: ASSADGGAGGYT
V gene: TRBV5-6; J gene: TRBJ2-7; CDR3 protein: ASSLQGTYEQY
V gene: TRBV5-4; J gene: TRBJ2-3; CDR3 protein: ASSPTGTSTDTQY
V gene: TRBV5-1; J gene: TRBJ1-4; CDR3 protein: ASSLTGGTSNEKLF
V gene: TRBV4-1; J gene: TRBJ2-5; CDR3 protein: ASSPVTSGRQETQY
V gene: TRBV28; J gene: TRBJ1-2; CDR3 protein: ASVTGDYGYT
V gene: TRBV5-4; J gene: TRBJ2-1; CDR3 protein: ASSYVLAPGNEQF
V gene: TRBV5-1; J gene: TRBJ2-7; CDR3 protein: ASRRGTGAGEQY
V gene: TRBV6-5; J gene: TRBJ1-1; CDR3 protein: ASSYLGPMNTEAF
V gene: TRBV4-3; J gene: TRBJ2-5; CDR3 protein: ASSLPPSGVQETQY
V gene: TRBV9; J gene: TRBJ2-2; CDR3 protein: ASSPRTSGSGELF
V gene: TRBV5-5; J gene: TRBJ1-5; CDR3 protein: ASSPGSIGNQPQH
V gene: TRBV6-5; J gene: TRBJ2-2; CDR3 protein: ASSYWGAGELF
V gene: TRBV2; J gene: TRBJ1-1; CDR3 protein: ASSEAGTADTEAF
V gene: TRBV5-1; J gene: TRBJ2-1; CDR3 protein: ASSERTGGDEQF
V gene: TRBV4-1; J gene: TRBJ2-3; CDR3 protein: ASSQDHWSVGTDTQY
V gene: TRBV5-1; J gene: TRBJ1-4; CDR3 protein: ASRLIPTNEKLF
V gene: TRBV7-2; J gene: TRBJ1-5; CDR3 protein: ASSLAGGSPNQPQH
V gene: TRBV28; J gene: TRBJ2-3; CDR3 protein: ASTSSTDTQY
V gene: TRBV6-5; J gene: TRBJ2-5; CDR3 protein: ASSYTRVGETQY
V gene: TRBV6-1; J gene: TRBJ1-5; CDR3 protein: VSSEALSAAPWPQH
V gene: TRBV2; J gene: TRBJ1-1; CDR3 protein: ASRVQGVETEAF
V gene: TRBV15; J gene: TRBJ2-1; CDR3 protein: ATSRGTGQGANEQF
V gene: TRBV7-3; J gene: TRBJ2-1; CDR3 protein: ASSHFTSGRNEQF
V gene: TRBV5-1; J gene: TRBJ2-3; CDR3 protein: ASSLAASGRPDTQY
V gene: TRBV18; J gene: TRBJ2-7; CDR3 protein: ASSPLPSGSGYEQY
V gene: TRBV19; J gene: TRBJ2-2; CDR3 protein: ASSLRDRGHTGELF
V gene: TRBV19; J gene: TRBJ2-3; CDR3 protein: ASSMRTDTQY
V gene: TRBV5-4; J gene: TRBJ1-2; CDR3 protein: ASSLAGGYGYT
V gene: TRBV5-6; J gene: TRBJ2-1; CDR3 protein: ASSRQGQAYNEQF
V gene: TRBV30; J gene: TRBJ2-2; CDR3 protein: AWSVRRIRAGELF